This T cell receptor beta chain is drawn from a study of shared clonotypes between healthy human individuals. Data came from immunoSEQ multiplex PCR; TCRdb stores just in-frame clones and leaves some out. The sample lists 800,000 or so clones, approximately 96% occurring once. The CDR3 extends over 14 amino acids. Trimming shortened V by 1 base and J by 8 bases, and 12 bases separated the two germline ends. CDR1 is MNHEY, CDR2 SMNVEV, per germline (reference sequence). Naivety among CD8 cells was defined by CD45RO negativity and positive CCR7 selection, thereby excluding terminally differentiated effector memory CD45RA+ cells.

The clonotype comes from a young man in good health. Specimen: naive CD8+ T cells sorted from blood. The chain carries TRBV27 and TRBJ2-4, with unresolved D. DNA of the CDR3: TGTGCCAGCAGTTTATTCGAGTCTGGTGACATTCAGTACTTC. Protein sequence: CASSLFESGDIQYF.